Listed below are T cell receptor beta chains from one sample, sequenced in a study of blood T cell repertoires in COVID-19. The data were produced by immunoSEQ multiplex PCR, yet TCRdb's version contains in-frame clones alone and is incomplete. The sample carries about 170,000 clones, 80% to 85% recorded once. The sample comprised peripheral blood. These receptors all stem from a man between 65 and 85 years old with active or convalescent COVID-19. Each CDR3 is given with its conserved first and last residue. The order of the fields is D gene, J gene, clone size, V gene, CDR3 length, CDR3 protein, CDR3 DNA. A D gene is named only where the DNA matches it firmly. Part of the rows lack a size; the others show once, few, many or a class for expanded clones.

NA | TRBJ1-2 | once | TRBV5-1 | 12 | CASSYTGQGYTF | TGCGCCAGCAGCTATACAGGGCAGGGCTACACCTTC
TRBD2 | TRBJ2-1 | NA | TRBV10-3 | 17 | CAISEISGPGRGNEQFF | TGTGCCATCAGTGAGATTAGCGGGCCCGGTCGGGGCAATGAGCAGTTCTTC
NA | TRBJ1-5 | NA | TRBV9 | 16 | CASSVDGGSGSQPQHF | TGTGCCAGCAGCGTAGATGGCGGGTCGGGTTCTCAGCCCCAGCATTTT
TRBD1 | TRBJ1-1 | NA | TRBV5-1 | 15 | CASSLMTGGNTEAFF | TGCGCCAGCAGCTTGATGACAGGGGGGAACACTGAAGCTTTCTTT
NA | TRBJ2-7 | NA | TRBV28 | 15 | CASRGQGRGTYEQYF | TGTGCCAGCAGGGGGCAGGGAAGGGGTACGTACGAGCAGTACTTC
NA | TRBJ1-2 | once | TRBV28 | 12 | CASHKLGDFHTF | TGTGCCAGCCACAAACTTGGGGACTTCCACACCTTC
TRBD1 | TRBJ1-5 | once | TRBV2 | 13 | CASRDRINQPQHF | TGTGCCAGCAGGGACAGGATTAATCAGCCCCAGCATTTT
NA | TRBJ2-1 | NA | TRBV11-3 | 16 | CASSLDIGVSYNEQFF | TGTGCCAGCAGCTTAGATATCGGGGTCTCCTACAATGAGCAGTTCTTC
NA | TRBJ1-2 | once | TRBV4-3 | 19 | CASSQDLRGRLSREYGYTF | TGCGCCAGCAGCCAAGATCTGAGGGGCCGACTCAGCCGGGAGTATGGCTACACCTTC
NA | TRBJ2-1 | NA | TRBV19 | 15 | CASSIPQGGYNEQFF | TGTGCCAGTAGTATCCCGCAGGGTGGCTACAATGAGCAGTTCTTC
TRBD2 | TRBJ2-1 | once | TRBV6-5 | 15 | CASSISGRTYNEQFF | TGTGCCAGCAGTATTAGCGGGAGGACCTACAATGAGCAGTTCTTC
TRBD1 | TRBJ2-5 | NA | TRBV11-2 | 15 | CASSLGTGDWVTQYF | TGTGCCAGCAGCTTAGGCACAGGGGATTGGGTGACCCAGTACTTC
TRBD2 | TRBJ2-3 | NA | TRBV24-1 | 19 | CATSEQAQGLAAYTDTQYF | TGTGCCACCAGTGAACAGGCTCAGGGACTAGCGGCTTACACAGATACGCAGTATTTT
NA | TRBJ2-7 | NA | TRBV4-1 | 16 | CASSQASGSLSYEQYF | TGCGCCAGCAGCCAAGCCTCCGGGTCCCTCTCCTACGAGCAGTACTTC
NA | TRBJ1-5 | NA | TRBV5-4 | 16 | CASSFFAGEGNQPQHF | TGTGCCAGCAGCTTTTTTGCGGGAGAGGGGAATCAGCCCCAGCATTTT
NA | TRBJ2-3 | once | TRBV4-3 | 17 | CASSQAWDTTSTDTQYF | TGCGCCAGCAGCCAGGCCTGGGACACCACTAGCACAGATACGCAGTATTTT
TRBD1 | TRBJ1-3 | once | TRBV7-8 | 16 | CASSFLGGQGRNTIYF | TGTGCCAGCAGCTTTTTAGGGGGACAGGGGAGAAACACCATATATTTT
TRBD1 | TRBJ1-1 | NA | TRBV12-3/TRBV12-4 | 12 | CASRSGGTEAFF | TGTGCCAGCAGGTCAGGGGGGACTGAAGCTTTCTTT
NA | TRBJ1-1 | NA | TRBV19 | 17 | CASSRLREGWGNTEAFF | TGTGCCAGTAGTAGGTTGCGCGAGGGATGGGGGAACACTGAAGCTTTCTTT
TRBD2 | TRBJ2-7 | NA | TRBV5-6 | 13 | CASRTSGSYEQYF | TGTGCCAGCAGGACTAGCGGATCCTACGAGCAGTACTTC
NA | TRBJ2-2 | NA | TRBV7-9 | 15 | CASSPLRLNTGELFF | TGTGCCAGCAGCCCCCTGCGGTTGAACACCGGGGAGCTGTTTTTT
NA | TRBJ1-5 | few | TRBV5-1 | 14 | CASSLDRGNQPQHF | TGCGCCAGCAGCTTGGACCGGGGAAATCAGCCCCAGCATTTT
TRBD1 | TRBJ1-2 | NA | TRBV3-1/TRBV3-2 | 14 | CASSKTQGADGYTF | TGTGCCAGCAGCAAAACGCAGGGGGCTGATGGCTACACCTTC
NA | TRBJ2-7 | NA | TRBV7-9 | 13 | CASSLSSSYEQYF | TGTGCCAGCAGCTTGTCCAGCTCCTACGAGCAGTACTTC
TRBD1 | TRBJ1-3 | NA | TRBV10-2 | 16 | CASSDGTGGFGNTIYF | TGCGCCAGCAGTGACGGGACAGGGGGATTCGGAAACACCATATATTTT
NA | TRBJ1-3 | NA | TRBV2 | 15 | CASRGTTTSGNTIYF | TGTGCCAGTAGGGGGACCACTACCTCTGGAAACACCATATATTTT
NA | TRBJ1-4 | NA | TRBV18 | 14 | CASSPSGTNEKLFF | TGTGCCAGCTCACCCTCCGGAACTAATGAAAAACTGTTTTTT
NA | TRBJ2-3 | NA | TRBV9 | 16 | CASSPRGPLVTDTQYF | TGTGCCAGCAGCCCCCGCGGGCCGCTTGTGACAGATACGCAGTATTTT
TRBD2 | TRBJ2-7 | many | TRBV27 | 16 | CASSPVPSGRNYEQYF | TGTGCCAGCAGCCCTGTCCCAAGCGGGAGAAACTACGAGCAGTACTTC
NA | TRBJ2-5 | NA | TRBV18 | 15 | CASSPGQTIQETQYF | TGTGCCAGCTCACCGGGCCAAACAATACAAGAGACCCAGTACTTC
NA | TRBJ1-5 | NA | TRBV7-8 | 15 | CASSLRGSLNQPQHF | TGTGCCAGCAGCTTACGAGGGAGCCTCAATCAGCCCCAGCATTTT
NA | TRBJ1-3 | NA | TRBV5-1 | 15 | CASSLGLLSGNTIYF | TGCGCCAGCAGCTTGGGACTACTCTCTGGAAACACCATATATTTT
TRBD1 | TRBJ2-7 | NA | TRBV19 | 18 | CASSIRLTRGTGFNEQYF | TGTGCCAGTAGTATACGTCTGACTAGGGGGACAGGGTTCAACGAGCAGTACTTC
TRBD1 | TRBJ2-7 | few | TRBV7-9 | 13 | CASSPDRGHEQYF | TGTGCCAGCAGCCCCGACAGGGGGCATGAGCAGTACTTC
NA | TRBJ1-3 | NA | TRBV2 | 13 | CASRYSSGNTIYF | TGTGCCAGCAGATACAGCTCTGGAAACACCATATATTTT
TRBD2 | TRBJ2-1 | NA | TRBV2 | 15 | CASSVLLAGYNEQFF | TGTGCCAGCAGTGTTTTACTAGCGGGGTACAATGAGCAGTTCTTC
NA | TRBJ2-1 | once | TRBV5-1 | 14 | CASSLGASYNEQFF | TGCGCCAGCAGCCTTGGCGCTAGTTACAATGAGCAGTTCTTC
NA | TRBJ2-3 | once | TRBV4-3 | 15 | CASSQGGQYTDTQYF | TGCGCCAGCAGCCAAGGTGGACAGTATACAGATACGCAGTATTTT
NA | TRBJ2-5 | NA | TRBV29-1 | 12 | CSVQGSAETQYF | TGCAGCGTTCAGGGATCGGCAGAGACCCAGTACTTC
NA | TRBJ2-1 | NA | TRBV19 | 17 | CASRPPGQFSSYNEQFF | TGTGCCAGTAGGCCTCCTGGACAGTTTTCCTCCTACAATGAGCAGTTCTTC
TRBD1 | TRBJ2-5 | NA | TRBV18 | 13 | CASSRQGGETQYF | TGTGCCAGCTCACGACAGGGTGGCGAGACCCAGTACTTC